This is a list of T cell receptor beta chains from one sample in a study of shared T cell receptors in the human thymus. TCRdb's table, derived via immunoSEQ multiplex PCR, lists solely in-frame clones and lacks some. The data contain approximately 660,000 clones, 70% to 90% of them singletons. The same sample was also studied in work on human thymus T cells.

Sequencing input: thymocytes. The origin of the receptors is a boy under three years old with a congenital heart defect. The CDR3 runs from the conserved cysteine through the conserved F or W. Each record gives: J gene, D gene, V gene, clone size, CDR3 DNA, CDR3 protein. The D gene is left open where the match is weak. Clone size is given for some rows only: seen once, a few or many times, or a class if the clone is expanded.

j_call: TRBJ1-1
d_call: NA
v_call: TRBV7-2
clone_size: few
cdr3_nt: TGTGCCAGCAGCGCCTCTCCGGCGGTGAACACTGAAGCTTTCTTT
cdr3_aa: CASSASPAVNTEAFF

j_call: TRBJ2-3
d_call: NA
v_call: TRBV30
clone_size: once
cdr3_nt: TGTGCCTGGAGTGTAGGCCCGGGGACTCGACGCACAGATACGCAGTATTTT
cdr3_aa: CAWSVGPGTRRTDTQYF

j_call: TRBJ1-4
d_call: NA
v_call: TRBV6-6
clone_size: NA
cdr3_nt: TGTGCCAGCAGTTACTCGCAGGGTGCAACTAATGAAAAACTGTTTTTT
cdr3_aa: CASSYSQGATNEKLFF

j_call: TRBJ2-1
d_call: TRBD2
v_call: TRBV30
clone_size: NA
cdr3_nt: TGTGCCTGGAGTGTTCCTAGCGGGAGTAGGGGCTCCTACAATGAGCAGTTCTTC
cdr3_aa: CAWSVPSGSRGSYNEQFF

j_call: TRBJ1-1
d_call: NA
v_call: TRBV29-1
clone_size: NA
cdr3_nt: TGCAGCGTTCCCCAGGCCGAGAACACTGAAGCTTTCTTT
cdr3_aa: CSVPQAENTEAFF

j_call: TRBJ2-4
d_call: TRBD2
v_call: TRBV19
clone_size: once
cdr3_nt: TGTGCCAGTAGTATATCCCCCGGGACTAGCGGGAGTCGTTGGAACATTCAGTACTTC
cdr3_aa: CASSISPGTSGSRWNIQYF

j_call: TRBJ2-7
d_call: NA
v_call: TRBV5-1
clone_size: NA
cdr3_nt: TGCGCCAGCAGCTTGGAAACAGGAGAATACGAGCAGTACTTC
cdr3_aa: CASSLETGEYEQYF

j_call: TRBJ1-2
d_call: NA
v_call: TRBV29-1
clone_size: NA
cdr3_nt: TGCACCCCCGGCAGGGTGGAGGGCTACACCTTC
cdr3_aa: CTPGRVEGYTF

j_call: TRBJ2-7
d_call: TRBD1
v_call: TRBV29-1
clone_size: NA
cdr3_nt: TGCAGCGTCGCCGGGACAGGGGGTCCCCTCCACAAGCCCAACTACGAGCAGTACTTC
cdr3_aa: CSVAGTGGPLHKPNYEQYF

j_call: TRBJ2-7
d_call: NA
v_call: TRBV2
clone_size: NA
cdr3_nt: TGTGCCAGCAGTGTGGGCCCACCTCAGGGGTCCTACGAGCAGTACTTC
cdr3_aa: CASSVGPPQGSYEQYF

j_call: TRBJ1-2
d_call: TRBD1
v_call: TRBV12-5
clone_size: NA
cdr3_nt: TGTGCTAGTGGTTTGGTAAGGGACAGGGGGCGCCGGTATGGCTACACCTTC
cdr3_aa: CASGLVRDRGRRYGYTF

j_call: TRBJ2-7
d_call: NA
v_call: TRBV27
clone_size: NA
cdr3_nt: TGTGCCAGCAGACAGGGACCCTCCTACGAGCAGTACTTC
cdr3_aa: CASRQGPSYEQYF

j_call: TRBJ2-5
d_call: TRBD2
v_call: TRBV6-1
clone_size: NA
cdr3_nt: TGTGCCAGCAGTGATCAACCAGCGGGAATCCAAGAGACCCAGTACTTC
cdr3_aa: CASSDQPAGIQETQYF

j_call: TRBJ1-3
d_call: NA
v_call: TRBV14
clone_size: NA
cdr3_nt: TGTGCCAGCAGCGGAGCGGTGGCAGACCGCTCTGGAAACACCATATATTTT
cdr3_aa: CASSGAVADRSGNTIYF

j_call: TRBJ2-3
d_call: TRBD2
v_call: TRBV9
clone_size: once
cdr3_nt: TGTGCCAGCAGCGTATCAGTGGCGGGAGAGACAGATACGCAGTATTTT
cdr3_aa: CASSVSVAGETDTQYF

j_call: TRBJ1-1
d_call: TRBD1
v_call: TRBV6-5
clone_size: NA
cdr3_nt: TGTGCCAGCAACCTCAGGGGGCCAAACACTGAAGCTTTCTTT
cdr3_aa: CASNLRGPNTEAFF

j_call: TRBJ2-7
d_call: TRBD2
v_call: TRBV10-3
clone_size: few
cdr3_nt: TGTGCCAGCGGGAGGCCGGGGGAGCAGTACTTC
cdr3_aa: CASGRPGEQYF

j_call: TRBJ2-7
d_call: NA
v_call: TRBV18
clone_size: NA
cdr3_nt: TGTGCCAGCTCCAGGCCCACAGACGAGCAGTACTTC
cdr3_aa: CASSRPTDEQYF

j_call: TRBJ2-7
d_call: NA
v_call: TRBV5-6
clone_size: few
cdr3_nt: TGTGCCAGCTGCCGGGAGTCCTACGAGCAGTACTTC
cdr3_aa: CASCRESYEQYF

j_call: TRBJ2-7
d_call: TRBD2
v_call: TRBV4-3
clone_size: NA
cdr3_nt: TGCGCCAGCAGCCAAGATAGTGGGACTAGCGGACCCTACGAGCAGTACTTC
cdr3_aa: CASSQDSGTSGPYEQYF

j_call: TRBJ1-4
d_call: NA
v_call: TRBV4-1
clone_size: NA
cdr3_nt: TGCGCCAGCAGCCTACCCAGGGGAAAGGGAACTAATGAAAAACTGTTTTTT
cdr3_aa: CASSLPRGKGTNEKLFF

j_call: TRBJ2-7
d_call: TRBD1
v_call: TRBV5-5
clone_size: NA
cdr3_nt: TGTGCCAGCCGGGACAGCCTTCGGTCCGAGCAGTACTTC
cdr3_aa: CASRDSLRSEQYF

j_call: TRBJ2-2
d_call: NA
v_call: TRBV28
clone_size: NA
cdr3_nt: TGTGCCAGCAGTTCCAGGACTCCGAACACCGGGGAGCTGTTTTTT
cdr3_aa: CASSSRTPNTGELFF

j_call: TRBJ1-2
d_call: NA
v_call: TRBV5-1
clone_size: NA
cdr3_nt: TGCGCCAGCAGCTCGGAACAGGGCAGCTATGGCTACACCTTC
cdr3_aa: CASSSEQGSYGYTF

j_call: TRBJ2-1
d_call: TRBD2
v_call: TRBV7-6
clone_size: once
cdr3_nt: TGTGCCAGCAGCCCCCTTTCCGCGGGAGGATCCAATGAGCAGTTCTTC
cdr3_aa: CASSPLSAGGSNEQFF

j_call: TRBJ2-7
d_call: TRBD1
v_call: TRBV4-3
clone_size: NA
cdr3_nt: TGCGCCAGCAGCCCGGGCATGAGGGGGCGGCCCTATTTC
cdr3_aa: CASSPGMRGRPYF

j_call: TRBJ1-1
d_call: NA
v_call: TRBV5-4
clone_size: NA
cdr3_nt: TGTGCCAGCAGCCGATGGGAGACTGAAGCTTTCTTT
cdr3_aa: CASSRWETEAFF

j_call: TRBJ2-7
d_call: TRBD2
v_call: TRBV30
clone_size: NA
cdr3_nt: TGTGCCTGGAGGGAACCGGGACTAGGGGACGAGCAGTACTTC
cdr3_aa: CAWREPGLGDEQYF

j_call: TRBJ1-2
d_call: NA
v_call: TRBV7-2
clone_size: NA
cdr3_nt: TGTGCCAGCAGCTCAGTCTTAGGAGACTATGGCTACACCTTC
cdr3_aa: CASSSVLGDYGYTF

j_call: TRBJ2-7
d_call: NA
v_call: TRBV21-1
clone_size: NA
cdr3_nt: TGTGCCAGCAGCAAAGCGCTAGAGAACAGGGGGAGCTACGAGCAGTACTTC
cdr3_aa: CASSKALENRGSYEQYF

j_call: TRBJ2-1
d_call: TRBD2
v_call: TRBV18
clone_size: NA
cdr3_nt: TGTGCCAGCTCACCACCTCTTAGGGCGGGAGCCGAGTACAATGAGCAGTTCTTC
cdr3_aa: CASSPPLRAGAEYNEQFF

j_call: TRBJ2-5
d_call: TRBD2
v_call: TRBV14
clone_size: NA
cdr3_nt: TGTGCCAGCAGCCTAGGGACTAGCGGGAGTTATGAGACCCAGTACTTC
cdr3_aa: CASSLGTSGSYETQYF

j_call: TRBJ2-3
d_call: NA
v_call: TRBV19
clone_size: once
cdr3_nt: TGTGCCAGTAGTAGAGGACAGAGCACAGATACGCAGTATTTT
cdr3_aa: CASSRGQSTDTQYF

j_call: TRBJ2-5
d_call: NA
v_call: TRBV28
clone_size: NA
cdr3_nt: TGTGCCAGCAGTTTCGAAAGAGTTTCCTCCCAGTACTTC
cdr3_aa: CASSFERVSSQYF

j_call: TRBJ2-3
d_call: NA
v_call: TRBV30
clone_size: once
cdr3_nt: TGTGCCTGGAGTGTAGGGGCGGCGGATGGGGATACAGATACGCAGTATTTT
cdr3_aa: CAWSVGAADGDTDTQYF

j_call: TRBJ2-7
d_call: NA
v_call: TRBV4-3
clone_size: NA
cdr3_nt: TGCGCCAGCAGCCAAGGGGGGGCGGGAGAGGGCTCCTACGAGCAGTACTTC
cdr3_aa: CASSQGGAGEGSYEQYF

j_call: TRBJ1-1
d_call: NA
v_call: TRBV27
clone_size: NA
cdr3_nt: TGTGCCAGCAGTACCAAAACAGAGAAGAACACTGAAGCTTTCTTT
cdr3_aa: CASSTKTEKNTEAFF

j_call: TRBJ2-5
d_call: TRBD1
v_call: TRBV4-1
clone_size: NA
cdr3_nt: TGCGCCAGCAGCCAAGACAGGGGGCGAGAGACCCAGTACTTC
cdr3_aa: CASSQDRGRETQYF

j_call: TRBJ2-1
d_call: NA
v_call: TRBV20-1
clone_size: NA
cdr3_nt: TGCAGTGCTACCCGCAGTTATGAGCAGTTCTTC
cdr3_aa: CSATRSYEQFF

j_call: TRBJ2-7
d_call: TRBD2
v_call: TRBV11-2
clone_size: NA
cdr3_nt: TGTGCCAGCAGCTTACGTACGGCTAGCGGGAGTCTCCACGAGCAGTACTTC
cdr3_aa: CASSLRTASGSLHEQYF

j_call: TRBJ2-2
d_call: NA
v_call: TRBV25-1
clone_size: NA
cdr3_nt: TGTGCCAGCAGTAAGGGGGGGTACGGCACCGGGGAGCTGTTTTTT
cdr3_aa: CASSKGGYGTGELFF

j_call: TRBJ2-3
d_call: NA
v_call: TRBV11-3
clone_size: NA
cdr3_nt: TGTGCCAGCAGCTTGGGTCAGACTAGCACAGATACGCAGTATTTT
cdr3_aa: CASSLGQTSTDTQYF

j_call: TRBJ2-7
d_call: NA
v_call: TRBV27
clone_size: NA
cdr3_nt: TGTGCCAGCAGTTTACAGGCAGGTACCCTCTACGAGCAGTACTTC
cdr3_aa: CASSLQAGTLYEQYF

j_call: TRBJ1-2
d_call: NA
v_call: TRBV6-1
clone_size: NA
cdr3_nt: TGTGCCAGCGGCCCTAGACGGAGACCCTACACCTTC
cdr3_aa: CASGPRRRPYTF

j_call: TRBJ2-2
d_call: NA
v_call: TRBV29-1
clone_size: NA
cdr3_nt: TGCAGCGTTGATGCGGCTTCTGAAGGCGGGGAGCTGTTTTTT
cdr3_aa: CSVDAASEGGELFF

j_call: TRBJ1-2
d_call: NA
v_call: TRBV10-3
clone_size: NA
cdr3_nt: TGTGCCATCAGTGAGTCAAGGGGCCATGGCTACACCTTC
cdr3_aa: CAISESRGHGYTF

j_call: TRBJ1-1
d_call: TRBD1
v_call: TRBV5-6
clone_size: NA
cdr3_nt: TGTGCCAGCAGCCTGGGACAGATGAACACTGAAGCTTTCTTT
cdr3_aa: CASSLGQMNTEAFF

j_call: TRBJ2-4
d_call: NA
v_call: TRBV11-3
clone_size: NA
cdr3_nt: TGTGCCAGCAGCTTAGATTTAAGGCGGGGTTCCAAAAACATTCAGTACTTC
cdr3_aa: CASSLDLRRGSKNIQYF

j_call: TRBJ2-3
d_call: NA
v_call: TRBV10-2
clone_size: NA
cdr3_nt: TGCGCCAGCAGTCCAGCGGACCTCACAGATACGCAGTATTTT
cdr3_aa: CASSPADLTDTQYF

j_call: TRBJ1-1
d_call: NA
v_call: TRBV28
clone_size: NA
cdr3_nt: TGTGCCAGCAGTTTCGGAAGAGACAGCAAGAACACTGAAGCTTTCTTT
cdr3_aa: CASSFGRDSKNTEAFF

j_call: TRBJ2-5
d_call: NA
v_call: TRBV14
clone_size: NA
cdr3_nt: TGTGCCAGCAGCCGCGACAGTGCTAAAGAGACCCAGTACTTC
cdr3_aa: CASSRDSAKETQYF

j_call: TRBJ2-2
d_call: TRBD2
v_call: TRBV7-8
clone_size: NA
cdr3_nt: TGTGCCAGCAGCCTTCTAGCGGGAGCGAACACCGGGGAGCTGTTTTTT
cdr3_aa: CASSLLAGANTGELFF

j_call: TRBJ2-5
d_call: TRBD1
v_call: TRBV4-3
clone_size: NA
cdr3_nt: TGCGCCAGCAGCCAAGGGACAGGGCGCCAAGAGACCCAGTACTTC
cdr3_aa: CASSQGTGRQETQYF

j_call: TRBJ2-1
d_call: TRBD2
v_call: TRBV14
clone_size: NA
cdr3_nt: TGTGCCAGCAGCCAAGGGGACTATTACAATGAGCAGTTCTTC
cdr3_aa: CASSQGDYYNEQFF